This T cell receptor (beta chain) originates from a study of cytomegalovirus exposure and HLA in healthy donors. Study outcomes and limitations: Association of 16,951 TCR beta sequences with HLA alleles was found at 0.05 false discovery rate in a later analysis. Many donors carried some public TCRs, although rarity characterized most TCR sequences.

Those who donated were healthy bone marrow donors. CDR1 and CDR2 from the germline V gene are LNHDA and SQIVND (reference sequence). The CDR3 runs 11 residues. Trimming removed 6 bases from V and 6 bases from J, with 8 bases in between. With regard to this clone: Its antigen is not known.

Primers for the PCR totalled 60 Vbeta and 13 Jbeta. Some clones are missing from TCRdb's copy, which holds only in-frame ones; the method was immunoSEQ multiplex PCR. The listing contains under 40,000 clones. Sequencing was done on a sample of PBMCs. The chain joins TRBV19 to TRBJ1-1; possibly TRBD1 for D (6 bases). The sequence derives from a woman aged 40 to 55 in good health and CMV-seropositive. The CDR3 bases are TGTGCCAGTAGCCAGGGGTCTGAAGCTTTCTTT. It yields the protein CASSQGSEAFF. Looking up the rest from reference TRBV19 and TRBJ1-1 gives the full variable domain: DGGITQSPKYLFRKEGQNVTLSCEQNLNHDAMYWYRQDPGQGLRLIYYSQIVNDFQKGDIAEGYSVSREKKESFPLTVTSAQKNPTAFYLCASSQGSEAFFGQGTRLTVV.